This T cell receptor beta chain came from a study of T cells in Graves' hyperthyroidism and ophthalmopathy (dated by TCRdb to the late 2010s). Looking at the study overall: Peripheral blood samples were taken at initial diagnosis, before any treatment was given. To identify distinguishing TCR V-J signatures, a discovery cohort of about 95 patients was used, comprising 43 with Graves' ophthalmopathy and 57 with stable Graves' hyperthyroidism. An independent validation cohort of 18 to 20 hyperthyroidism patients and about 15 patients who later progressed to ophthalmopathy tested prospective prediction of ophthalmopathy. The roughly 94 discovery patients were randomly split 7:3 into training and test sets. In addition, the study compared T-cell repertoires in thyroid tissue and in blood from about 6 Graves' hyperthyroidism patients. After sampling, hyperthyroidism patients received methimazole starting at 30 mg daily, and ophthalmopathy patients received high-dose intravenous methylprednisolone. According to the paper, TCR Vbeta CDR3 sequencing was carried out on some 130 peripheral blood samples, which came from fewer than 50 ophthalmopathy, under 80 hyperthyroidism and some 17 progressor patients.

The CDR3 runs 16 residues from the cysteine to the phenylalanine. Only CDR3 DNA is held: 48 bases, read in frame from base 1. Trimming leaves V shorter by 6 bases and J shorter by 5 bases, with the junction holding 10 bases beyond the gene matches. Based on the germline V gene, the CDR1 and CDR2 sequences are SNHLY and FYNNEI. In the ophthalmopathy patients, disease was moderately to severely active, with a Clinical Activity Score of 3 or more, a NOSPECS grade of 4 or more, and a duration of less than 3 months. Any patient with an uncontrolled infection, another autoimmune disease, pregnancy or lactation was excluded. Diagnoses were established on the basis of clinical symptoms, serum thyroxine and TRAb, thyroid ultrasound, and orbital computed tomography. PBMCs were isolated from about 10 ml of fresh peripheral blood by Ficoll-Paque density gradient centrifugation. Total RNA was extracted with Trizol reagent, and quality was checked on an Agilent 2100 Bioanalyzer.

Findings and caveats that apply to the study as a whole: A model built on a 13 V-J signature distinguished ophthalmopathy from stable hyperthyroidism, reaching approximately 89% sensitivity and approximately 83% specificity in cross-validation and 80%/75% in testing. Blood samples also contained most of the expanded thyroid clonotypes (frequency above 0.001), which suggests that blood repertoires may reflect thyroid immune responses. In validation, the model predicted progression to ophthalmopathy a median of approximately 6.6 months before onset, with about 71% sensitivity and nearly 75% specificity. Sample size was not statistically predetermined, and blinding of investigators to group allocation was not performed.

The TCR beta CDR3 regions were amplified from RNA transcripts. The first round of RT-PCR for the TCR CDR3 was performed with the HTBI primer set and the Qiagen OneStep RT-PCR kit. Libraries were constructed in a second round of multiplex PCR, after which size selection and purification were performed. Paired-end sequencing of the libraries was performed with 100 bp reads on an Illumina HiSeq2000. The original methods were these. SOAPnuke was used to process the raw data, removing reads that contained adapters or uncalled bases, had a mean Phred below 15, or lacked an exact match to the constant primer or identifier. COPE v1.2.5 was used to merge high-quality paired reads, and clonotypes were defined as unique nucleotide sequences. MiTCR v1.1 was used to align clonotypes to the IMGT TRBV, TRBD and TRBJ reference segments. Analysis was restricted to V-J combinations with a frequency above 0.0001, which covered 98% to 99.2% of repertoires. A TCS score was defined as the ratio of F50 (clonal expansion) to E x V (chaos), with BLOSUM62-based TCRdist applied between CDR3 peptides within each V-J. Welch's t-statistics and random forest reduced 500 to 650 V-J features to about 12, which were used in a naive Bayes classifier (R e1071). TCRdb reworked the public reads: Q25 trimming with fastp, MiXCR clone assembly, productive beta chains retained. Every entry covers one CDR3 protein and lists the most common genes and DNA from its rows. It is TCRdb's table, rather than the study itself, that gives the V and J calls and clone size. The sample records approximately 520,000 distinct CDR3 sequences, around 24% of which are singletons. The ten most abundant clones make up 11% of the sample.

This clonotype has a count of ten or more. It has no known antigen specificity. Per-nucleotide qualities are absent, and no much larger clonotype sits a single base away. The origin of this receptor is a woman aged 25 to 45 with Graves' ophthalmopathy. The V and J segments used are TRBV2 and TRBJ1-1, and 12 junctional nucleotides match TRBD1. Sequencing input: blood. The nucleotides are TGTGCCAGCAGAGACCCGGGACAGGGGGCTTTGACTGAAGCTTTCTTT. It codes for CASRDPGQGALTEAFF.